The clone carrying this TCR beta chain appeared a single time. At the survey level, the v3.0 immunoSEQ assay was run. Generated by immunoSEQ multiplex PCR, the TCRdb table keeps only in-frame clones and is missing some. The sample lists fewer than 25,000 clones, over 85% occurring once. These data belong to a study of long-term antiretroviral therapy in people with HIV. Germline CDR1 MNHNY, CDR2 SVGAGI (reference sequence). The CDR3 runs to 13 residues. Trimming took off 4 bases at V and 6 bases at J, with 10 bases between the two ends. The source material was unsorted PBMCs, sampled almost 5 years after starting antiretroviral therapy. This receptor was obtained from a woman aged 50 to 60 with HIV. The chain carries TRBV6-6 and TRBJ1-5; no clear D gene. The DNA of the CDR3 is TGTGCCAGCAGTTCAGCCGACGGTCAGCCCCAGCATTTT. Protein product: CASSSADGQPQHF.